This entry concerns a single TCR beta chain. The antigen this receptor binds is unknown. This entry belongs to a study of cytomegalovirus exposure and HLA in healthy donors (dated by TCRdb to about 2017). Describing the broader study: In an earlier analysis of under 600 of the donors, around 300 Gb of sequence data and 100 million or so unique TCR beta sequences from 150 million to 200 million T cells were reported. An early release that covered 640 HLA-typed donors contained approximately 300 gigabases of sequencing data and 80 million or so unique TCR sequences. Among the approximately 430 genotyped donors, 81% belonged to the genetic ancestry cluster associated with self-reported Caucasian donors. The study aimed to test whether signatures of past pathogen exposure could be identified by cataloging public T cell receptors. The study used immunosequencing to profile the T cell repertoires of around 600 subjects and linked those repertoires to cytomegalovirus serostatus. Along with the approximately 700-subject first cohort, a separate validation cohort of more than 90 different subjects was used. High-throughput TCR immunosequencing, statistical association of individual TCRs with disease status, and machine learning were combined to predict cytomegalovirus infection status. In a later analysis, previously published TCR beta repertoires from 550 to 750 donors were re-analyzed and high-resolution HLA genotyping was added so that TCR occurrence patterns could be studied. Rather than using new phenotypic data, the later analysis identified candidate immune exposures from TCR beta sequences and from how often those sequences occurred across donors. To decide whether each TCR beta V gene segment behaved as functional or pseudogenic, an earlier analysis of 587 of the donors relied on high-throughput TCR beta sequencing. Alongside the repertoire data, information on donor age, sex, ethnicity and CMV serostatus was compiled. A later genetic analysis took genome-wide SNP genotypes for about 55% of the 666 donors and used that subset as a discovery cohort. Every discovery cohort repertoire had been produced on one sequencing platform. Class I and class II HLA loci were covered by the typing at four-digit resolution. Typing coverage differed by locus: A, B, C, DRB1 and DQB1 were typed in roughly 629-630 donors, DQA1 in about 560, DPA1 in approximately 600, and DPB1 in just under 490. About five DR-DQ haplotypes were handled as single units for association and clustering because linkage in the cohort was strong. Among about 390 genotyped donors of the cohort, an average of around 240,000 unique TCR beta nucleotide sequences were sequenced per donor, roughly 18% of them non-productive. Results the study describes overall, beyond this receptor: Most TCR sequences were observed very rarely across donors, whereas some public TCRs were present in many individuals. The authors suggested that the approach could potentially be extended to other disease states and immunological phenotypes. In a later analysis, 15,000 to 20,000 TCR beta sequences were associated with specific HLA alleles at a false discovery rate of 0.05. The classifier was reported to diagnose cytomegalovirus status with high specificity and sensitivity in both the original and validation cohorts. In a later analysis, most CMV-associated TCR beta chains were found to appear HLA-restricted, with HLA associations seemingly driven largely by CMV exposure. Because counts were too low, seventeen rarely observed V segments, including chromosome 9 orphons, were excluded from the earlier analysis of some 540 of the donors. In a later analysis, HLA-associated TCR beta chains were found to be more clonally expanded and to have lower generation probabilities than equally common non-associated chains. An earlier analysis of 587 of the donors showed that most TCR beta V segments appeared in productive rearrangements either about 87% or about 30% of the time, which broadly matched IMGT annotations. Strong co-occurrence of HLA alleles, especially DR and DQ, made assigning TCR associations to individual alleles difficult. In a later analysis, TCR association rates were found to vary across HLA loci, with the most associated TCRs seen for DRB1 alleles and the fewest for HLA-C alleles. Some IMGT-functional V segments, including TRBV6-2 and TRBV6-3, could not be told apart with the 87-base-pair reads, so those segments were excluded. Linkage disequilibrium might explain the correlated functional status among segregating V segments, but an unknown experimental factor could not be ruled out. A later genetic analysis reported fewer N-insertions in productive TCRs among donors in an Asian-associated ancestry cluster than the 666-donor mean. In a later analysis, several top co-occurrence clusters were reported to appear linked to parvovirus B19, influenza, CMV and Epstein-Barr virus. Only TCR beta chains were sequenced in this cohort, and the absence of alpha or paired-chain data limited detectable features. Roughly uniform sequencing depth across donors was assumed in presence/absence analyses, although this assumption may not hold. A total of 150 to 200 TCR beta chains were listed by the study as associated with cytomegalovirus. A few of the identified cytomegalovirus-associated TCR beta chains were confirmed in vitro to be specific for cytomegalovirus antigens. A further reported finding was that TCR beta sequences accurately predicted the HLA-A and HLA-B alleles for most subjects in the first cohort. The sequencing pipeline was judged likely to have produced a cluster of highly shared sequence variants as a technical artifact. CMV serostatus was the only immune exposure information available for the cohort. Because HLA typing was unavailable for some donors at each locus, only the typed subset was used in association tests. In a later genetic analysis, a missense DCLRE1C variant was associated with V-gene and J-gene trimming of TCR beta chains, and the association was replicated in an independent cohort.

In total, 666 healthy bone marrow donors made up the cohort. At the time of sampling, every cohort member was nominally healthy, though immune exposures that went unrecorded were likely present. The donor was CMV seronegative and was included in the group of around 320 seronegative cohort members. Every donor gave a peripheral blood sample, and the peripheral blood mononuclear cells from that sample were used for TCR beta sequencing. Genomic DNA extraction from the blood cell samples was performed with the Qiagen DNeasy Blood Extraction Kit. According to the germline V gene, CDR1 reads SGHTS and CDR2 reads YDEGEE. From its cysteine to its phenylalanine, the CDR3 spans 17 amino acids. The sequence is cut down to CDR3 DNA, 51 bases in frame from base 1. The junction shows trimming of 4 bases on V and 3 bases on J, plus 20 bases between the germline ends. To prepare the library, the immunoSEQ multiplex PCR assay was applied. For the multiplex PCR, a mixture combining 60 forward primers for TCR Vbeta segments and 13 reverse primers for TCR Jbeta segments was used. The CDR3 region of rearranged TCR beta genes was amplified from genomic DNA by a multiplex PCR assay. On the Illumina HiSeq System, the amplified TCR beta libraries were sequenced as 87-base-pair reads. The published analysis was carried out like this. In a later analysis, about 80 million unique TCR beta chains were counted across the approximately 620 repertoires, and around 11 million of these chains were shared by at least two donors. A nearest-neighbor algorithm error-corrected the raw reads and collapsed the reads into unique sequences, merging closely related sequences to remove PCR and sequencing errors. V, D and J gene segments were assigned by aligning CDR3 sequences to IMGT reference sequences. Each retained sequence needed at least a six-nucleotide match to both a V gene segment and a J gene segment. A rearrangement was called productive if the CDR3 had no stop codons and remained in frame with V and J, and every other rearrangement was called non-productive. Following IMGT convention, CDR3 was defined as the stretch from the second conserved V-encoded cysteine to the conserved J-encoded phenylalanine. The earlier analysis of roughly 590 of the donors excluded any sequence lacking an unambiguous match to a single V gene segment. An earlier analysis of 450 to 650 of the donors called V segments functional above 56.7% productive rearrangements and segregating when the between-donor standard deviation exceeded 5%. A statistical classification framework was developed to diagnose cytomegalovirus status using the catalog of TCR beta chain sequences. A later analysis assigned V and J genes by comparing TCR nucleotide sequences with IMGT/GENE-DB human TR gene sequences. A later analysis assigned CDR3 sequences and most-parsimonious VDJ recombination scenarios with the TCRdist pipeline. A later analysis defined each TCR beta chain by its CDR3 amino acid sequence plus V-gene family, and excluded reads lacking a unique V-gene family. To address suspected cross-contamination and a sequencing artifact, a later analysis removed roughly 580 highly shared, low-generation-probability nucleotide sequences. In a later analysis, a clonal expansion index for each public chain was calculated from normalized within-repertoire ranks of inferred template counts. Generation probabilities in a later analysis came from a VDJ recombination model fitted to out-of-frame rearrangements, and those results were checked against IGoR. In a later analysis, hypergeometric tests were used to score TCR-TCR, TCR-HLA and TCR-CMV co-occurrence, with a repertoire-size bias correction applied to TCR pairs. To estimate false discovery rates, a later analysis permuted the HLA or CMV assignments 20 times. In a later analysis, co-occurring TCRs were grouped with DBSCAN, and TCRdist sequence similarity was added when clustering was performed within HLA-allele-positive subsets. For co-occurrence clustering, repertoires with fewer than 30,000 or more than 120,000 public chains were excluded, along with four to six repertoires with anomalous nucleotide sharing. The table comes from immuneACCESS by way of TCRdb, which keeps in-frame sequences with V and J called. Part of the clones is missing from these tables; in studies checked, under half for an unresolved V gene and the rest for unknown reasons. V and J calls and clone size come straight from that table; D and trimming were deduced from the DNA. Per the sample table, the count is fewer than 150,000 clones. Of the sample, less than 3.5% falls within the top ten clones.

This chain joins TRBV5-8 to TRBJ1-5; perhaps TRBD1 is the D gene, with 5 bases matching. Sequencing used PBMCs. The receptor's source is a man aged 35 to 55 in good health and CMV-seronegative. Read as DNA, the sequence is TGTGCCAGCAGCCGTCCTTACAGGATGCACCTCAATCAGCCCCAGCATTTT. Its product reads: CASSRPYRMHLNQPQHF.